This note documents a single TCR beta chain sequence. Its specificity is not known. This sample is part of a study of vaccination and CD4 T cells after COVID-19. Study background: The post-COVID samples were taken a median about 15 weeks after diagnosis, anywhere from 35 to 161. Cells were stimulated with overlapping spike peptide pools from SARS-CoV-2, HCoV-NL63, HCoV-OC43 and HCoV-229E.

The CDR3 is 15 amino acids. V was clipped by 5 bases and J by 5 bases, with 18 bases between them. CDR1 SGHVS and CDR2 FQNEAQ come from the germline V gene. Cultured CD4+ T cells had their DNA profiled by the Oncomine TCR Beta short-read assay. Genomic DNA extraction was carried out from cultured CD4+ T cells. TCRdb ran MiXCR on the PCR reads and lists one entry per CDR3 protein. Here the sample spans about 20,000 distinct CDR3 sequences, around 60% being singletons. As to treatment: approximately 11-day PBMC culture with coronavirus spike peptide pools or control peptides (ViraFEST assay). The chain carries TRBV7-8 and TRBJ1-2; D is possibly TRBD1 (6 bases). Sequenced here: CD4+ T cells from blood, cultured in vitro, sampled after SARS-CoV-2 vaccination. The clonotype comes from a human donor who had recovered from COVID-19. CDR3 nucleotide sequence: TGTGCCAGCAGCCCCTCCGTATTAGGACAGTATGGCTACACCTTC. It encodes CASSPSVLGQYGYTF.